Described below is a single T cell receptor (beta chain) sequence and its context. This clonotype appeared a few times. Its antigen is unknown. Base qualities are not at hand, and no much larger clone is one base apart. This record comes from a study of blood T cells in healthy people across ages (dated by TCRdb to the mid-2010s). Broadly, across the study: Template switching captured roughly one uniquely barcoded TCR beta cDNA molecule per two T cells in model experiments. Age-related changes in TCR beta repertoire diversity were measured in the study by deep sequencing normalized with unique cDNA molecular identifiers. The donors were divided into four age groups: young (average roughly 17 years), middle-aged (over 35), aged (approximately 64) and long-lived (82). Two additional independent replicas of 1 million unique cDNA reads from the same blood draw were analyzed for two donors (one aged 18 to 29 and one aged 80 or older). Here is what the overall study found, with its caveats: Observed TCR beta diversity per million T cells fell roughly linearly with age, and a significant reduction was already apparent by age roughly 41. Estimates of total diversity from one million sequenced T cells were regarded as lower bounds and underestimates. There was a strong correlation between observed TCR beta diversity and the percentage of naive T cells measured by flow cytometry. Since profiling was done on bulk unsorted PBMCs, naive and antigen-experienced compartments could not be conclusively compared. Because the CMV infection status of the donors was unknown, age-related changes in expanded clonotypes may potentially have been confounded. Compared with the aged group, the long-lived group had more naive CD4+ T cells, fewer expanded clones and increased TCR diversity, suggesting age selection.

Libraries were constructed by 5' RACE. TCRdb shows the sequencer as Illumina HiSeq 2500. A second PCR of roughly 6 to 11 cycles was performed with a sample-barcoded 5' primer and a J-beta primer mix. Each TCR beta cDNA molecule received a unique molecular identifier from a template-switch 5' adaptor carrying 12 random nucleotides. At least 2.5 million CDR3-containing paired-end reads were obtained from each sample. First-strand cDNA was synthesized from all RNA with the Mint cDNA synthesis kit, primed by a TRBC-specific oligonucleotide. Following uracil-DNA glycosylase treatment, all cDNA underwent a first 18-cycle PCR with the universal primers M1SS and BC2_uni_R. The authors' pipeline ran thus. For normalization, 1 million high-quality reads, each with a distinct molecular identifier, were randomly selected from each sample. Reads with shared molecular identifiers were discarded instead of being binned into consensus sequences. MiTCR, set to a Q25 quality threshold and the strictest error-elimination algorithm, was used for CDR3 identification, clonotype clustering and error correction. A nonparametric unseen species model using Euler transformation provided a lower-bound estimate of total TCR beta diversity. TCRdb took the public reads, trimmed them with fastp at Q25, ran MiXCR for clone calling and kept in-frame beta chains. Each record represents a unique CDR3 protein, reported with the most common genes and DNA among its rows. TCRdb's processing, not the authors', yielded these V and J calls. For this sample there are some 850,000 distinct CDR3 sequences; more than 25% appear just once. The ten largest make up 3% of the sample.

Trimming at the junction amounts to 5 bases on V and 4 bases on J, and the germline ends lie 17 bases apart. CDR1 and CDR2 were assigned from the germline V gene (reference sequence) as PRHDT and FYEKMQ. Including the terminal cysteine and phenylalanine, the CDR3 comprises 15 residues. Just the 45-base CDR3 DNA is kept, in frame starting at base 1. The roughly 39 donors, aged 6 to 90 years, were systemically healthy Caucasian individuals from Russia. About 10 milliliters of peripheral blood were drawn from each donor into EDTA-treated Vacutainer tubes. Ficoll-Paque density-gradient centrifugation was used to isolate PBMCs, with at least 6 million obtained per sample. Trizol reagent was used to extract total RNA from the PBMCs, yielding at least 6 micrograms per sample. The percentages of naive CD45RAhigh/CD27high T cells were determined by flow cytometry on a PBMC aliquot from every donor. These sequences were also reported in another study, on T cells of mothers and their children. The second publication reports: Nine systemically healthy Caucasian individuals served as donors, namely three mothers together with their six children. cDNA synthesis consumed the entire amount of extracted RNA, loaded at about 1.6 ug RNA in each 15 ul reaction. In the second PCR, sample barcodes and 2-4 random nucleotides were introduced via the M1S primer. More than 8 million TCR beta CDR3 reads were obtained from each mother, and roughly 3 million reads were obtained from each child. In both related and unrelated pairs, thymic selection shapes the output of TCR recombination in a similar way, with inherited differences having only a minor effect. Normalized repertoire overlap was always found to be slightly, but never significantly, higher in related mother-child pairs than in unrelated mother-child pairs. No persistent microchimeric T cell clones were detected, at a sensitivity of around 100 clones per million clonotypes. Deep NGS was used in the study to compare the TCR beta repertoires of mothers and children and to look for features that separate related mother-child pairs from unrelated individuals. The mean age was around 40 +/- 4 years for the mothers and approximately 11 +/- 4 years for the children. After adapters were ligated using NEBNext reagents, the libraries underwent 100+100 nt paired-end sequencing on an Illumina HiSeq 2000. To prevent cross-contamination, the mother and child libraries were prepared one month apart and sequenced in separate runs. For each donor, between about 500,000 and 2,200,000 distinct TCR beta clonotypes were identified. Naive TCR beta clonotypes were estimated from low-frequency clonotypes matched to each donor's FACS-determined naive share, without sorting.

The TCR comes from a boy aged 5-17 years in good health. Sequences were obtained from blood. The sequence joins TRBV13 to TRBJ2-5, with the D gene call left open. The bases read TGTGCCAGCAGCCACTCCGGGCAGTTAGGAGAGACCCAGTACTTC. The translation is CASSHSGQLGETQYF.